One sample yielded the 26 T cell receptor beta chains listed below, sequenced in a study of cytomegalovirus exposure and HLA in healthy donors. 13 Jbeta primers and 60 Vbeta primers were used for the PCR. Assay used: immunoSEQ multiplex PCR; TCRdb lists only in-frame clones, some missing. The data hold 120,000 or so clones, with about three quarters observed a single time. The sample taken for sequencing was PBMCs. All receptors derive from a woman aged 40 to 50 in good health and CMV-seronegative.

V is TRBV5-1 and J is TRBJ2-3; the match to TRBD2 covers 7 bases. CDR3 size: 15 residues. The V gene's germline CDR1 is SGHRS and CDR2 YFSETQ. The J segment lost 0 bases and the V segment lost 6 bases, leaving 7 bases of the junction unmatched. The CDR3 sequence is CASIPSGRSTDTQYF. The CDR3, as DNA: TGCGCCAGCATACCTAGCGGACGGAGCACAGATACGCAGTATTTT.

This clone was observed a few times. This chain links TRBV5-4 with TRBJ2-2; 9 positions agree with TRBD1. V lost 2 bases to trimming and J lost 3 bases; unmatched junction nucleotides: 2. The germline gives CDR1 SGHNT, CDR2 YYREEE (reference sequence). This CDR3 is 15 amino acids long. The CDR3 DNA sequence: TGTGCCAGCAGCTTTACAGGGGGCGACACCGGGGAGCTGTTTTTT. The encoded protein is CASSFTGGDTGELFF.

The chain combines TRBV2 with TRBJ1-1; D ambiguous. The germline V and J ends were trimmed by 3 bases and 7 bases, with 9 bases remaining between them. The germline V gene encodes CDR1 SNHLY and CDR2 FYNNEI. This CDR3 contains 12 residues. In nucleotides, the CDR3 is TGTGCCAGCAGTGAGTCCGGGAGTGAAGCTTTCTTT. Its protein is CASSESGSEAFF.

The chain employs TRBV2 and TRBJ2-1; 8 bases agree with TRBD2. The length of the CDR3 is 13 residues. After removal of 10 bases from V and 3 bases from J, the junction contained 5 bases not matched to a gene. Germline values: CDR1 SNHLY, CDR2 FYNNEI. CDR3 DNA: TGTGCCATCGTAGGGACTAGCTACAATGAGCAGTTCTTC. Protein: CAIVGTSYNEQFF.

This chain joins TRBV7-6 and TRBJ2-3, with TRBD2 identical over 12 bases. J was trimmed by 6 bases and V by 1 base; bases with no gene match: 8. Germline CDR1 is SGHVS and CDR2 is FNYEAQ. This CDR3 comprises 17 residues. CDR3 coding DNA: TGTGCCAGCAGCTTAGGACTAGCGGGAGCTTTGGGGGATACGCAGTATTTT. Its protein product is CASSLGLAGALGDTQYF.

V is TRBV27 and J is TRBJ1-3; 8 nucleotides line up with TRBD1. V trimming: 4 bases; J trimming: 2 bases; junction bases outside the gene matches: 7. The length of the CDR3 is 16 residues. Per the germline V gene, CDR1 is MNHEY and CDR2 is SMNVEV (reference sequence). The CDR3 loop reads CASSSTGEGTGNTIYF. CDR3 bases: TGTGCCAGCAGTTCGACAGGGGAAGGAACTGGAAACACCATATATTTT.

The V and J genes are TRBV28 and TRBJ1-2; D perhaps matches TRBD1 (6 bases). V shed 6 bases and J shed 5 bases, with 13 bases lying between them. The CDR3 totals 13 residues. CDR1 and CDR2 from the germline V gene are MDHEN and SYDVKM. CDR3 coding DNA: TGTGCCAGCAGACGGACAGAGCTTTATGGCTACACCTTC. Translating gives CASRRTELYGYTF.

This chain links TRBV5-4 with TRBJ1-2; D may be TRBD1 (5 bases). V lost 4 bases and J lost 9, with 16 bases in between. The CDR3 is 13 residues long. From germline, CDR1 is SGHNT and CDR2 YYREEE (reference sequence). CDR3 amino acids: CASSPIERGRYTF. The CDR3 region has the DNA TGTGCCAGCAGCCCAATCGAGCGGGGACGCTACACCTTC. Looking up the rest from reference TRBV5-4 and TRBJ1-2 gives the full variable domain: ETGVTQSPTHLIKTRGQQVTLRCSSQSGHNTVSWYQQALGQGPQFIFQYYREEENGRGNFPPRFSGLQFPNYSSELNVNALELDDSALYLCASSPIERGRYTFGSGTRLTVV.

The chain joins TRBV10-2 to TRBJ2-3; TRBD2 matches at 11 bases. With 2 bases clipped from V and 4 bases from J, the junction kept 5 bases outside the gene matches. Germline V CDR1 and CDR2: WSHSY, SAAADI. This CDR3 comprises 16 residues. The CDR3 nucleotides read TGCGCCAGCAGTGAGCCACTAGCGGGAGAGGCAGATACGCAGTATTTT. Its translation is CASSEPLAGEADTQYF.

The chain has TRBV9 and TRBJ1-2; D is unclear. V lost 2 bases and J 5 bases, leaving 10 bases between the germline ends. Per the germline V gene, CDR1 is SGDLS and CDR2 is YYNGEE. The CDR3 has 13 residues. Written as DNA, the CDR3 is TGTGCCAGCAGCGTGGAGGCCAGTTATGGCTACACCTTC. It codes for CASSVEASYGYTF.

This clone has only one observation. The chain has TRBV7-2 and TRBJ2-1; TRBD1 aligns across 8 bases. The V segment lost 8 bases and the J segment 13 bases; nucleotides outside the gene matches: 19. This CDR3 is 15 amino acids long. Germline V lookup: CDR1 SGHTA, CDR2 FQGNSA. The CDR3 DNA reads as TGTGCCAGCGCACCCCAACGGGACAGGCACCGTACACAGTTCTTC. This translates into CASAPQRDRHRTQFF. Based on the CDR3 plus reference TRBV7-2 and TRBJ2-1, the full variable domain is GAGVSQSPSNKVTEKGKDVELRCDPISGHTALYWYRQSLGQGLEFLIYFQGNSAPDKSGLPSDRFSAERTGGSVSTLTIQRTQQEDSAVYLCASAPQRDRHRTQFFGPGTRLTVL.

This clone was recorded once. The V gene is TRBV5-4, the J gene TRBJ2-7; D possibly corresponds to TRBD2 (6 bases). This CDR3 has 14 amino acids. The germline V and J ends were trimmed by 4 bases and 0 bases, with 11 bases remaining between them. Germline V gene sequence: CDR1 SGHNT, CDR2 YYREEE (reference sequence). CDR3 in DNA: TGTGCCAGCAGCAGGGACTTAATCTCCTACGAGCAGTACTTC. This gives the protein CASSRDLISYEQYF.

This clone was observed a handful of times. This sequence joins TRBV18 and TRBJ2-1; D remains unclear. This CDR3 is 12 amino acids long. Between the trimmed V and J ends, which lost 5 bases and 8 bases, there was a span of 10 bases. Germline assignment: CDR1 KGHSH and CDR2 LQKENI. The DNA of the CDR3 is TGTGCCAGCTCATCCCGACAAGATGAGCAGTTCTTC. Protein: CASSSRQDEQFF. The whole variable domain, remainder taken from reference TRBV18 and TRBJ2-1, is NAGVMQNPRHLVRRRGQEARLRCSPMKGHSHVYWYRQLPEEGLKFMVYLQKENIIDESGMPKERFSAEFPKEGPSILRIQQVVRGDSAAYFCASSSRQDEQFFGPGTRLTVL.

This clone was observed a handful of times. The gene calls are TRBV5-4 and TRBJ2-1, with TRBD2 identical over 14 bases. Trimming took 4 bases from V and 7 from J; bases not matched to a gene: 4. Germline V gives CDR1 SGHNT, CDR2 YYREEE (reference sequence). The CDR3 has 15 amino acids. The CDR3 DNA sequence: TGTGCCAGCAGCATGGGACTAGCGGGAGTAAATGAGCAGTTCTTC. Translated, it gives CASSMGLAGVNEQFF.

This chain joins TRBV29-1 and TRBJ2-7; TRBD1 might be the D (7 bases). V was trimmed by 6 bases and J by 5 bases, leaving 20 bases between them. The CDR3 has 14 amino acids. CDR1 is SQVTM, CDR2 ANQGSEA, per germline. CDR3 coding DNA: TGCAGCGTCCAGGGTGGGCAGGGGGGCGACGAGCAGTACTTC. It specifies CSVQGGQGGDEQYF.

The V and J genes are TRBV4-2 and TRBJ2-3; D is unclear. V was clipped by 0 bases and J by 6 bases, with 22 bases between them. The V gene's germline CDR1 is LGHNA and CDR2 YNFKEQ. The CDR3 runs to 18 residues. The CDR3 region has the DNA TGTGCCAGCAGCCAAGATGGTCCGCCTAGTAGCATGTCGGATACGCAGTATTTT. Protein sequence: CASSQDGPPSSMSDTQYF.

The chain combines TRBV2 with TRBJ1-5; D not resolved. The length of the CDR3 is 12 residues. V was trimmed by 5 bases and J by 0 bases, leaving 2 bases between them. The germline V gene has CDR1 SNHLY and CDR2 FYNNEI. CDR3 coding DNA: TGTGCCAGCAGTCGTAGCAATCAGCCCCAGCATTTT. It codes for CASSRSNQPQHF.

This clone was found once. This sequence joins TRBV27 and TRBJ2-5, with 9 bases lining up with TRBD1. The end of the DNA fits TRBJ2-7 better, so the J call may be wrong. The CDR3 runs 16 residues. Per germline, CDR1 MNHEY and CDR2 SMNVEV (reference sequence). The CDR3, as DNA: TGTGCCAGCAGTCCCGGACAGGGGTTCTCCTCCTACGAGCAGTACTTC. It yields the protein CASSPGQGFSSYEQYF.

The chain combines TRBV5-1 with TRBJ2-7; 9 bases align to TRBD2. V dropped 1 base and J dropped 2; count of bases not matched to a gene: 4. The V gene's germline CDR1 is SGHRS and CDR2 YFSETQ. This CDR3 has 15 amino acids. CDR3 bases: TGCGCCAGCAGCTTGTATAGCGGGAGACCCTACGAGCAGTACTTC. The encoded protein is CASSLYSGRPYEQYF.

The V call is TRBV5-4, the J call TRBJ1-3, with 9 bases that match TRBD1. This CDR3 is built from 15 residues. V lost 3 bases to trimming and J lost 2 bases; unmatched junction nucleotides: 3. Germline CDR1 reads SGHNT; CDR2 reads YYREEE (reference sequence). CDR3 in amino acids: CASSSGQGAGNTIYF. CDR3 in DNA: TGTGCCAGCAGCTCGGGACAGGGAGCTGGAAACACCATATATTTT. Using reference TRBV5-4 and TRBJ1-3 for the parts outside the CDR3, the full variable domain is ETGVTQSPTHLIKTRGQQVTLRCSSQSGHNTVSWYQQALGQGPQFIFQYYREEENGRGNFPPRFSGLQFPNYSSELNVNALELDDSALYLCASSSGQGAGNTIYFGEGSWLTVV.

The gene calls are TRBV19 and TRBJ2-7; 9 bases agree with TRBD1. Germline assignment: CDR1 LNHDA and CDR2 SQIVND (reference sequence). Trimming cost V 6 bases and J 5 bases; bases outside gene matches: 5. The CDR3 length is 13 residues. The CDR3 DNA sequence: TGTGCCAGTAGGGACAGGGGATCCAACGAGCAGTACTTC. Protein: CASRDRGSNEQYF.

CDR3 nucleotide sequence: TGTGCCAGTAGCCCCGGGACAGGGGGTCGCGCACCCCTCCACTTT. It yields the protein CASSPGTGGRAPLHF. This chain joins TRBV19 and TRBJ1-6; TRBD1 matches 11 bases. The CDR3 covers 15 residues. The germline CDR1 and CDR2 sequences are LNHDA and SQIVND (reference sequence). The V gene end was trimmed by 6 bases and the J gene end by 11 bases; junction bases not matched to a gene: 9.

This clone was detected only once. CDR3 sequence: CASSFTGGPNQPQHF. Written as DNA, the CDR3 is TGTGCCAGCAGCTTTACAGGGGGCCCCAATCAGCCCCAGCATTTT. The chain couples TRBV7-2 to TRBJ1-5; 9 bases are a match to TRBD1. There are 15 residues in the CDR3. With V trimmed by 3 bases and J by 3 bases, 3 bases remained unmatched. From germline, CDR1 is SGHTA and CDR2 FQGNSA.

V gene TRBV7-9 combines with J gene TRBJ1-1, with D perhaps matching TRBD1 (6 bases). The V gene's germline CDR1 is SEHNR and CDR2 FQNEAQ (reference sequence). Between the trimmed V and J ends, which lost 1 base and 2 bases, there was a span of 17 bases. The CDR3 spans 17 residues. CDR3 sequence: CASSLDPSRTANTEAFF. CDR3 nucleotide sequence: TGTGCCAGCAGCTTAGATCCTAGCCGGACAGCCAACACTGAAGCTTTCTTT.

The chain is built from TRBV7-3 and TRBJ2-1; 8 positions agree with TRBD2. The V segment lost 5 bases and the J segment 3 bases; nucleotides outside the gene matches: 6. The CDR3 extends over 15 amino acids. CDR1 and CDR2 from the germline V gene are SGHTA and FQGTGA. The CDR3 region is CASSVLAGFYNEQFF. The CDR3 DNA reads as TGTGCCAGCAGCGTCCTAGCGGGTTTCTACAATGAGCAGTTCTTC.

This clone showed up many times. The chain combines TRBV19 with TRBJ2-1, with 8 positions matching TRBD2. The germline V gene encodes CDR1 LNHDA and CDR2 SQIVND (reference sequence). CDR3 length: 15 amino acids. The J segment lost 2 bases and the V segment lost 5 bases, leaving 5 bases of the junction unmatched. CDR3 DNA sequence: TGTGCCAGTAGTGGTCTAGCGGGCACCTACAATGAGCAGTTCTTC. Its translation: CASSGLAGTYNEQFF.